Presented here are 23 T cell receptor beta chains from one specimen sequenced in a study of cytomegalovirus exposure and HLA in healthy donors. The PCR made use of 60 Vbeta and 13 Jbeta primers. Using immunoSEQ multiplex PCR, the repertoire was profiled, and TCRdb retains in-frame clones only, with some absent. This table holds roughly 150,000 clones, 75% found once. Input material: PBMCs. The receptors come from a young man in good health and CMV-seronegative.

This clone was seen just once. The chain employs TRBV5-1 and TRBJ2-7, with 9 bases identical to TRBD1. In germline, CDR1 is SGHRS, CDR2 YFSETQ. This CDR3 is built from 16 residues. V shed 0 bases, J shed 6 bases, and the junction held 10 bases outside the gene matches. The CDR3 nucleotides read TGCGCCAGCAGCTTGGCCCGAGACAGGGGGACCACCGAGCAGTACTTC. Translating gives CASSLARDRGTTEQYF.

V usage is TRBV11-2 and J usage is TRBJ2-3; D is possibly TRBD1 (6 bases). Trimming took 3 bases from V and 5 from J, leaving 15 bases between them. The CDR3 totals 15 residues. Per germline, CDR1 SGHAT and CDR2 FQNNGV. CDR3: CASSFQGPTGDTQYF. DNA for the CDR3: TGTGCCAGCAGCTTCCAGGGGCCTACAGGAGATACGCAGTATTTT.

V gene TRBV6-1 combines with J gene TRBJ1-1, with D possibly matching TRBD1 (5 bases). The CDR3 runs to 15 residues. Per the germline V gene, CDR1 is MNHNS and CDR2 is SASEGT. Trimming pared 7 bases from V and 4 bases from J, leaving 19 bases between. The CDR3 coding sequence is TGTGCCAGCATTCCCAGGGTTCTTGGTGGCACTGAAGCTTTCTTT. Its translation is CASIPRVLGGTEAFF.

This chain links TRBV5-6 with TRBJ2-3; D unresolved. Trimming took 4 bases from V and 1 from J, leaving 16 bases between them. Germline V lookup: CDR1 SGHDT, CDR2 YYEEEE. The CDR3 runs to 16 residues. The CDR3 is CASSPTERPGTDTQYF. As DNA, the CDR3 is TGTGCCAGCAGCCCCACCGAGCGTCCCGGCACAGATACGCAGTATTTT.

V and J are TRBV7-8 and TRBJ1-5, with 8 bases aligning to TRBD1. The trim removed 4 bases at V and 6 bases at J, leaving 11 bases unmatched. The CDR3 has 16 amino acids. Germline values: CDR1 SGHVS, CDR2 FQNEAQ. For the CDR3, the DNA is TGTGCCAGCAGCTCGAAGGACAGGGCAATCATTCAGCCCCAGCATTTT. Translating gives CASSSKDRAIIQPQHF. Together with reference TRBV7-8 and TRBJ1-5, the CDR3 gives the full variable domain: GAGVSQSPRYKVAKRGQDVALRCDPISGHVSLFWYQQALGQGPEFLTYFQNEAQLDKSGLPSDRFFAERPEGSVSTLKIQRTQQEDSAVYLCASSSKDRAIIQPQHFGDGTRLSIL.

The CDR3 bases are TGTGCCAGCAGCCAAGCACTAGCGGGAGTTGGCGGGGAGCTGTTTTTT. Protein: CASSQALAGVGGELFF. The V gene is TRBV4-2, the J gene TRBJ2-2; TRBD2 matches 11 bases. V lost 1 base and J lost 7; bases outside the gene matches: 5. Germline V gene data show CDR1 as LGHNA and CDR2 as YNFKEQ. This CDR3 has 16 residues.

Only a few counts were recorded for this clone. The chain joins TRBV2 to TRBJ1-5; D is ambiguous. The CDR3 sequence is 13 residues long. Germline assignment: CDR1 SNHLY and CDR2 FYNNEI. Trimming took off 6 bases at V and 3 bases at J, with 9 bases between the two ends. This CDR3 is CASSRGLNQPQHF. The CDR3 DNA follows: TGTGCCAGCAGCCGAGGACTCAATCAGCCCCAGCATTTT.

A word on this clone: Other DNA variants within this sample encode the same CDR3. For the CDR3, the DNA is TGCAGCGTGGTTCAGGGGGCCGGCTATGGCTACACCTTC. It is translated as CSVVQGAGYGYTF. J is TRBJ1-2 and V is TRBV29-1; 8 positions agree with TRBD1. Germline V CDR1 and CDR2: SQVTM, ANQGSEA. The CDR3 extends over 13 amino acids. After removal of 6 bases from V and 4 bases from J, the junction contained 7 bases not matched to a gene.

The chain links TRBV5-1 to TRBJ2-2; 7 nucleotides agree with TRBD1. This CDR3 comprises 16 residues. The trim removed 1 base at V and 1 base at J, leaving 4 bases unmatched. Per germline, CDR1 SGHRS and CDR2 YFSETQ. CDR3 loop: CASSLNPGGNTGELFF. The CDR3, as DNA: TGCGCCAGCAGCTTGAATCCAGGGGGGAACACCGGGGAGCTGTTTTTT.

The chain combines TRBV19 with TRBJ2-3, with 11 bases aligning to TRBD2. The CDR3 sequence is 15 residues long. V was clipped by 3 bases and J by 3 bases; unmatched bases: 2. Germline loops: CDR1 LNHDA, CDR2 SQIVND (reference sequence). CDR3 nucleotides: TGTGCCAGTAGTATGCTAGCGGGGGGAACAGATACGCAGTATTTT. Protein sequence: CASSMLAGGTDTQYF.

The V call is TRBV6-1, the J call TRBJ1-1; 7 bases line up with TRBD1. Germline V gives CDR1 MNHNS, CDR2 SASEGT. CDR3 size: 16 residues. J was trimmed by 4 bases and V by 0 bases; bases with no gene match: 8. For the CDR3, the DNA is TGTGCCAGCAGTGAAGCCCCGAGACAGGGTCTCACTGAAGCTTTCTTT. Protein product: CASSEAPRQGLTEAFF.

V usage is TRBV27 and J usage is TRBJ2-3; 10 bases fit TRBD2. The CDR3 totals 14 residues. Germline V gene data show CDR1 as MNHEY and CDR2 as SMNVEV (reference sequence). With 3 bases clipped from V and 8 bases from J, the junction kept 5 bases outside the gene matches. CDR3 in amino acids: CASSFLAGEGTQYF. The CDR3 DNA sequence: TGTGCCAGCAGTTTTCTAGCGGGAGAGGGTACGCAGTATTTT.

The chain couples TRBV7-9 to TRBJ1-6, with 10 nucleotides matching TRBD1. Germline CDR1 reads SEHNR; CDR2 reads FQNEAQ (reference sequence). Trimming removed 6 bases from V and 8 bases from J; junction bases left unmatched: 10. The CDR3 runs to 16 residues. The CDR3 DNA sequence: TGTGCCAGCAGTAGACAGGGGGCATCTCCTTATTCACCCCTCCACTTT. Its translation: CASSRQGASPYSPLHF.

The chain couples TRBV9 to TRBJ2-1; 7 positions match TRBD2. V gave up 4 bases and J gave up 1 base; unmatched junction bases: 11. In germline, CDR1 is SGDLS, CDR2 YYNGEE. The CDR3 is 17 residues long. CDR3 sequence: CASSQRGGTGSYNEQFF. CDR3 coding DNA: TGTGCCAGCAGCCAGAGGGGAGGGACTGGTTCCTACAATGAGCAGTTCTTC.

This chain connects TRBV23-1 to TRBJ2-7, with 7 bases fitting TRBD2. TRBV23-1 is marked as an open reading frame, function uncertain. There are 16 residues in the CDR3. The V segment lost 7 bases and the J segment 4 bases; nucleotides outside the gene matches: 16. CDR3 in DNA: TGCGCCAGCATCCAATTGGGGGAGGGGAAACAATACGAGCAGTACTTC. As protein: CASIQLGEGKQYEQYF.

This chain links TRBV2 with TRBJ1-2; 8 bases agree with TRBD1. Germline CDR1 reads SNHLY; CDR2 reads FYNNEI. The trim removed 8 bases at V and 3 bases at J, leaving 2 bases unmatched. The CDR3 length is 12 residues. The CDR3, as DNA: TGTGCCAGCGGACAGGGTGACTATGGCTACACCTTC. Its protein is CASGQGDYGYTF.

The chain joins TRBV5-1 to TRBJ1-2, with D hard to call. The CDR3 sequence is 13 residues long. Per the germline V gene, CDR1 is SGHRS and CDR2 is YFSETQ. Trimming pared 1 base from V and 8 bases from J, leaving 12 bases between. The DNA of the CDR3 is TGCGCCAGCAGCTTGTTTCCCACAAGAGGCTACACCTTC. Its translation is CASSLFPTRGYTF.

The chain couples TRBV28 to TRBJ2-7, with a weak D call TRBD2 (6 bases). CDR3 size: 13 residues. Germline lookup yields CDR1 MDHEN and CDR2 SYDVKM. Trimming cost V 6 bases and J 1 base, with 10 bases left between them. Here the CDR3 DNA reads TGTGCCAGCAGATCCGGGACTTCCTACGAGCAGTACTTC. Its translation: CASRSGTSYEQYF.

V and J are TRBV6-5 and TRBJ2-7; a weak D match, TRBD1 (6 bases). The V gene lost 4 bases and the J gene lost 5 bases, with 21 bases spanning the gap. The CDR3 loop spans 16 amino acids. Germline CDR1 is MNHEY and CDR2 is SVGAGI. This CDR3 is CASSSLTGSHYDEQYF. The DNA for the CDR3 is TGTGCCAGCAGTTCACTCACAGGGTCCCACTACGACGAGCAGTACTTC.

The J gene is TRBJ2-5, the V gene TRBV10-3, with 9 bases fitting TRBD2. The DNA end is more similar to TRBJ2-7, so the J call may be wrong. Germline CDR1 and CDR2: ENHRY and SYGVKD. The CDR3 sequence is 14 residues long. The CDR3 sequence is CAISEGTSTYEQYF. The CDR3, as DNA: TGTGCCATCAGTGAAGGGACTAGCACCTACGAGCAGTACTTC.

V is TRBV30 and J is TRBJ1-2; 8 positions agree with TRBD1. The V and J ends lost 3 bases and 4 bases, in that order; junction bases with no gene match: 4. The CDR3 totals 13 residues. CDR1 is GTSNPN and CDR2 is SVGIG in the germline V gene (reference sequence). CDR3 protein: CAWSAGTGYGYTF. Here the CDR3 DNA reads TGTGCCTGGAGCGCAGGGACAGGCTATGGCTACACCTTC.

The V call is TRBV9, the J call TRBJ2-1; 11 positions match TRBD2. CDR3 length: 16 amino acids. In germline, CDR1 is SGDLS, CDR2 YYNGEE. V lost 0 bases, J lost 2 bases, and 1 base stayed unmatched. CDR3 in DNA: TGTGCCAGCAGCGTAGCTAGCGGGGGGCCCTACAATGAGCAGTTCTTC. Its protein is CASSVASGGPYNEQFF.

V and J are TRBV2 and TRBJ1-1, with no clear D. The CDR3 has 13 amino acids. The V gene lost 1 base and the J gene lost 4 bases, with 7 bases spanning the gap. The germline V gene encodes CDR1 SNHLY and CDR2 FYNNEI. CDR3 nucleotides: TGTGCCAGCAGTGAAGAGAGGGCCACTGAAGCTTTCTTT. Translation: CASSEERATEAFF.